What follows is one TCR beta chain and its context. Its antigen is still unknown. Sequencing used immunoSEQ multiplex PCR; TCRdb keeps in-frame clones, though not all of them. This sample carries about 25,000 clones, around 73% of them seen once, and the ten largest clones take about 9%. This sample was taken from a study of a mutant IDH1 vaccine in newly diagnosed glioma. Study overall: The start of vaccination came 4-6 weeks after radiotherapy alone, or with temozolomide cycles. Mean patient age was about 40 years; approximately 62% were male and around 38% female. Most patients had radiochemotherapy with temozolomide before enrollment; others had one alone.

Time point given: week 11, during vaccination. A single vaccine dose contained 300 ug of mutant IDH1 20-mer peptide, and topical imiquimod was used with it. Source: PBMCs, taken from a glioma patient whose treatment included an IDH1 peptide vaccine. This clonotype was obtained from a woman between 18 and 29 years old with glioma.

CDR3 sequence reads: CASSFGGSAGPHSYEQYF. CDR3 DNA: TGTGCCAGCAGTTTTGGAGGTTCAGCAGGGCCCCACTCCTACGAGCAGTACTTC. This chain links TRBV25-1 with TRBJ2-7; D tentatively fits TRBD1 or TRBD2 (5 bases each). Trimming left V 5 bases short and J 0 bases short, with 23 bases between. Germline CDR1 is MGHDK and CDR2 is SYGVNS. The CDR3 has 18 residues.